This T cell receptor (beta chain) came from a study of cytomegalovirus exposure and HLA in healthy donors. Across the study: The 120 million or so unique TCR beta sequences, from about 190 million T cells, were found by an earlier analysis. General study results and limits: TRBV6-2, TRBV6-3 and some other V segments were unresolvable in 87-base-pair reads.

Trimming removed 7 bases from V and 0 bases from J, with 18 bases in between. This CDR3 contains 16 residues. Germline V gives CDR1 MNHNY, CDR2 SVGAGI (reference sequence). It was with 60 Vbeta and 13 Jbeta primers that the PCR ran. Measured with immunoSEQ multiplex PCR; TCRdb has only the in-frame clones, and not every one. Among about 190,000 clones listed, about nine tenths were seen once. To note about this clone: Its target is unknown.

The sequenced sample was PBMCs. This sequence was found in a young man in good health and CMV-seronegative. The chain couples TRBV6-6 to TRBJ1-1; tentatively, D is TRBD1 (6 bases). The CDR3 spells CASINPQGLVNTEAFF. The DNA for the CDR3 is TGTGCCAGCATTAACCCTCAGGGGTTAGTGAACACTGAAGCTTTCTTT.